Here is one T cell receptor (beta chain) with its context. Germline CDR1 and CDR2: SGHRS and YFSETQ. CDR3 length: 16 amino acids. With V trimmed by 4 bases and J by 4 bases, 12 bases remained unmatched. These data are taken from a study of control samples from healthy donors and cancer patients. This table comes from immunoSEQ multiplex PCR, and its TCRdb copy is limited to in-frame clones, with some not included. The sample holds 70,000 to 90,000 clones, roughly 89% seen once. The specimen was PBMCs. This chain uses TRBV5-1 with TRBJ2-7, with 9 bases matching TRBD1. This sequence was found in an older woman with head and neck cancer. CDR3 in DNA: TGCGCCAGCAGCCCCAAAACCACAGGGGGCGGTTACGAGCAGTACTTC. Protein: CASSPKTTGGGYEQYF.